The TCR beta chain described here comes from a study of human T cells and chemical hapten exposure. Turning to the study itself: Skin on the upper inner arm, around 2 cm by around 2 cm in size, was sensitized with 2% DPC. Weekly scalp doses of diphenylcyclopropenone were given to patients during the approximately 23-week study. General study points: Clustering by CDR3 similarity yielded significantly more large clusters from expanded TCRs than controls. Every donor had alopecia, and their immune response may therefore differ from healthy people's.

The CDR3 consists of 13 residues. Germline assignment: CDR1 MGHRA and CDR2 YSYEKL. V was clipped by 4 bases and J by 3 bases, with 10 bases between them. Worth noting for this clonotype: Its antigen is as yet unknown.

MiXCR, applied by TCRdb to the RACE reads, yields one record per CDR3 protein. The data hold some 170,000 distinct CDR3 sequences, with around 22% observed a single time. Time point reported: patch test 1, 2 weeks after DPC sensitization. Treatment described: therapeutic diphenylcyclopropenone sensitization with weekly scalp DPC. This receptor was obtained from a woman between 45 and 60 years old with alopecia areata. Some clones in this sample may be carry-over from other donors' samples. The J gene is TRBJ2-7, the V gene TRBV4-1, with no clear D. This material consisted of whole blood, taken in connection with sensitization to the hapten diphenylcyclopropenone (DPC). CDR3 amino acids: CASSPHPSYEQYF. The CDR3 nucleotides are TGCGCCAGCAGCCCCCACCCAAGCTACGAGCAGTACTTC.